Each of the 13 T cell receptor beta chains below was sequenced from the same sample in a study of blood T cell repertoires in COVID-19. Profiled with immunoSEQ multiplex PCR; TCRdb holds only in-frame clones, not every one. The table includes more than 250,000 clones, about nine tenths detected once. Sequences were obtained from peripheral blood. The receptors originated from a woman aged 25 to 45 with COVID-19, enrolled during active disease.

The chain is built from TRBV27 and TRBJ2-5; 12 nucleotides agree with TRBD1. V trimming: 5 bases; J trimming: 5 bases; junction bases outside the gene matches: 12. Germline V lookup: CDR1 MNHEY, CDR2 SMNVEV (reference sequence). This CDR3 region has 17 residues. The DNA of the CDR3 is TGTGCCAGCAGTCCCCGAGGGACAGGGGGCGGTCTGGAGACCCAGTACTTC. This encodes CASSPRGTGGGLETQYF.

The V call is TRBV18, the J call TRBJ2-5; TRBD2 is a possible D gene (5 bases). V was pared by 5 bases and J by 4 bases, with 17 bases between. In germline, CDR1 is KGHSH, CDR2 LQKENI. The CDR3 extends over 15 amino acids. The CDR3 protein is CASSSLWGALETQYF. The CDR3 DNA sequence: TGTGCCAGCTCATCCCTCTGGGGAGCACTAGAGACCCAGTACTTC.

In its sample, this clone was seen a few times. V is TRBV9 and J is TRBJ2-7; TRBD1 matches 9 bases. CDR3 length equals 15 residues. The germline V gene has CDR1 SGDLS and CDR2 YYNGEE. V lost 2 bases, J lost 3 bases, and 6 bases stayed unmatched. The CDR3 DNA sequence: TGTGCCAGCAGCGTGGTCCCGGGACAGGGCTACGAGCAGTACTTC. Translation: CASSVVPGQGYEQYF.

This sequence joins TRBV10-2 and TRBJ1-1, with D unresolved. The CDR3 is 13 residues long. Trimming removed 7 bases from V and 4 bases from J, with 13 bases in between. Germline V gene sequence: CDR1 WSHSY, CDR2 SAAADI. CDR3 residues: CASTMGFGTEAFF. In nucleotides, the CDR3 is TGCGCCAGCACCATGGGCTTCGGCACTGAAGCTTTCTTT.

CDR3 residues: CASSGAGATEKLFF. Here the CDR3 DNA reads TGCGCCAGCAGCGGGGCAGGGGCAACTGAAAAACTGTTTTTT. The V call is TRBV5-1, the J call TRBJ1-4; possibly TRBD1 for D (6 bases). Germline CDR1 and CDR2: SGHRS and YFSETQ. The CDR3 is 14 residues long. V dropped 4 bases and J dropped 7 bases, with 14 bases sitting between them.

The V call is TRBV10-3, the J call TRBJ2-3, with 8 bases fitting TRBD1. The CDR3 sequence is 14 residues long. Germline lookup yields CDR1 ENHRY and CDR2 SYGVKD. The V and J ends lost 3 bases and 5 bases, in that order; junction bases with no gene match: 4. CDR3 in DNA: TGTGCCATCAGTGACCAGGGGGCCGTAGATACGCAGTATTTT. Translated, it gives CAISDQGAVDTQYF.

The V call is TRBV9, the J call TRBJ1-2; the match to TRBD1 covers 9 bases. The length of the CDR3 is 15 residues. V shed 4 bases and J 8 bases; nucleotides not matched to a gene: 12. The germline CDR1 and CDR2 sequences are SGDLS and YYNGEE. The CDR3 nucleotides are TGTGCCAGCAGCTCCCTCGGGACAGGGTCGTACGGCTACACCTTC. It codes for CASSSLGTGSYGYTF.

This chain uses TRBV4-2 with TRBJ2-7, with a weak D call TRBD2 (6 bases). The V gene lost 4 bases and the J gene lost 2 bases, with 15 bases spanning the gap. Germline CDR1 reads LGHNA; CDR2 reads YNFKEQ. This CDR3 spans 15 amino acids. Here the CDR3 DNA reads TGTGCCAGCAGCCCTCGAGGGGACTTAACCTACGAGCAGTACTTC. Translated: CASSPRGDLTYEQYF.

The chain uses TRBV19 and TRBJ2-7; 9 nucleotides agree with TRBD2. V was pared by 5 bases and J by 2 bases, with 4 bases of the junction left unmatched. The CDR3 runs 14 residues. The germline V gene encodes CDR1 LNHDA and CDR2 SQIVND (reference sequence). The CDR3 protein is CASSVAGGPYEQYF. The DNA for the CDR3 is TGTGCCAGTAGTGTTGCGGGGGGGCCCTACGAGCAGTACTTC.

In this sample, this clone turned up a few times. The chain couples TRBV6-5 to TRBJ1-5; the match to TRBD1 covers 7 bases. J lost 2 bases, V lost 2 bases, and 3 bases had no gene match. The germline gives CDR1 MNHEY, CDR2 SVGAGI. The CDR3 consists of 15 residues. CDR3 loop: CASSYTTGGNQPQHF. CDR3 DNA sequence: TGTGCCAGCAGTTACACCACAGGGGGCAATCAGCCCCAGCATTTT.

The rearrangement joins TRBV6-5 to TRBJ1-2, with D possibly being TRBD1 (5 bases). Germline V gives CDR1 MNHEY, CDR2 SVGAGI. Trimming stripped 5 bases from V and 6 bases from J, with 16 bases between. This CDR3 comprises 14 residues. CDR3 sequence reads: CASSTLDSLDGYTF. CDR3 sequence (DNA): TGTGCCAGCAGTACTCTAGACAGCTTGGATGGCTACACCTTC.

The genes are TRBV6-1 and TRBJ2-3; 10 positions match TRBD2. Trimming cost V 5 bases and J 8 bases; bases outside gene matches: 13. CDR1 is MNHNS, CDR2 SASEGT, per germline. The CDR3 is 16 residues long. The CDR3 sequence is CASSQGSGGAGGTQYF. DNA of the CDR3: TGTGCCAGCAGTCAAGGCAGCGGGGGGGCTGGGGGTACGCAGTATTTT.

This rearrangement joins TRBV6-1 to TRBJ1-1; D not certain. The CDR3 is made up of 12 amino acids. The V and J ends lost 2 bases and 5 bases respectively, with 6 bases between them. Per germline, CDR1 MNHNS and CDR2 SASEGT. In DNA form, the CDR3 reads TGTGCCAGCAGTGAACGGGGAACTGAAGCTTTCTTT. Translating gives CASSERGTEAFF.